This T cell receptor (beta chain) was captured by sequencing in a study of T cell repertoires in cytomegalovirus infection (dated by TCRdb to about 2019). Describing the broader study: Because public TCR beta signatures pointed to carriage of CMV infection together with the matching HLA type, the HLA type of each donor mattered for the analysis.

The sample was run on an Illumina HiSeq 1500. The public reads were reanalyzed by TCRdb: fastp trimming at Q25, MiXCR alignment, in-frame beta chains only. A single entry per CDR3 protein holds the most common genes and DNA from its merged rows. A total of about 680,000 distinct CDR3 sequences appear in this sample, roughly a quarter of them only once. Around 7.6% of the sample is held by the ten biggest clonotypes. Overall study outcomes, separate from this receptor: In both this cohort and an independent roughly 350-donor cohort, the cumulative frequency of public TCR beta family members distinguished carriers of CMV infection plus the relevant HLA type. The ex vivo response was dominated by HLA-C-restricted CMV-specific TCR beta clonotypes, and the single most frequent clonotype in two of eight donors was supplied by these HLA-C-restricted clonotypes.

Points on this clonotype: The specificity of this receptor is unknown. No much larger clone is present one base from it, and per-base qualities are unavailable.

This TCR derives from a human donor in good health (CMV status not recorded). Some clones in this sample may be carry-over from other donors' samples. Sequencing input: CD8+ T cells from PBMCs.

In nucleotide form, the sequence is TGTGCCAGCAGCTGGGGGACAGGGTTCGAGCAGTACTTC. This encodes CASSWGTGFEQYF. The V gene is TRBV5-5 and the J gene is TRBJ2-7; 9 central nucleotides agree with TRBD1. V ends up 3 bases short and J 6 bases short, with an unmatched junction base count of 4. The CDR3 has 13 amino acids, counting the end cysteine and phenylalanine. The sequence is cut down to CDR3 DNA, 39 bases in frame from base 1. The germline V gene (reference sequence) sets CDR1 to SGHKS and CDR2 to YYEKEE.